The TCR beta chain described here comes from a study of Graves' ophthalmopathy and Graves' hyperthyroidism. Ophthalmopathy donors were characterized by moderate-to-severe activity, CAS of at least 3, NOSPECS of at least 4, and duration under 3 months. This clonotype was recorded many times. RNA transcripts yielded amplified TCR beta CDR3 regions. The workflow started with a first-round RT-PCR run with HTBI primers and then moved on to a second-round multiplex PCR. One entry per CDR3 protein results from TCRdb running MiXCR on the multiplex PCR reads. The sample records some 47,000 distinct CDR3 sequences, about 50% being singletons. Material for sequencing was peripheral blood. This receptor was obtained from an adult man with Graves' ophthalmopathy.

CDR3 amino acids: CASSLRGIGYGYTF. In DNA, the CDR3 is TGTGCCAGCAGTTTAAGGGGGATCGGCTATGGCTACACCTTC. The V call is TRBV12-3 or TRBV12-4, the J call TRBJ1-2, with D possibly TRBD1 on 6 matching bases. Trimming removed 2 bases from V and 4 bases from J, with 11 bases in between. This CDR3 spans 14 amino acids.